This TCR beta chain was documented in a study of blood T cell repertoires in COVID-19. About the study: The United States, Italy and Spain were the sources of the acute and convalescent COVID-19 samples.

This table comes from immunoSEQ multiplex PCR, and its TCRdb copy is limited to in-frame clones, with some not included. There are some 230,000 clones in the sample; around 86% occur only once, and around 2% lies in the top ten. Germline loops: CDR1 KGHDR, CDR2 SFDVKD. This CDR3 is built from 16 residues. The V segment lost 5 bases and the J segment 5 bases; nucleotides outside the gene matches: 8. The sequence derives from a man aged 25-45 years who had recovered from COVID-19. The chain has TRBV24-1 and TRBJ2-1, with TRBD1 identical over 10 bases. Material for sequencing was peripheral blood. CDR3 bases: TGTGCCACCAGTGCCCCCGGACAGGGGGAGCACAATGAGCAGTTCTTC. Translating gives CATSAPGQGEHNEQFF.